The entry that follows covers one T cell receptor (beta chain) sequence. The target antigen is unknown. The data were taken from a study of PD-1 blockade in classical Hodgkin lymphoma. Profiling relied on immunoSEQ multiplex PCR, and the TCRdb table lists in-frame clones only, not all of them. The table lists more than 45,000 clones, 80% to 95% of them singletons. Study-wide results and caveats: While CD8+ TCR diversity did not rise significantly by C4D1, CD4+ TCR diversity did. Exclusion applied to patients who initiated nivolumab less than 1 year following ASCT. Reported findings placed baseline TCR diversity lower in newly diagnosed patients (compared with healthy donors).

All patients relapsed after autologous stem cell transplantation, and brentuximab vedotin exposure varied. The sequence was collected from a human donor with classical Hodgkin lymphoma. The input for sequencing was peripheral blood mononuclear cells (PBMCs), taken before the second cycle of nivolumab.

The CDR3 DNA sequence: TGCGCCAGCAGCTTGGCGCTAGCGGGAGTGGCGACAGATACGCAGTATTTT. This gives the protein CASSLALAGVATDTQYF. The chain links TRBV5-1 to TRBJ2-3, with 10 positions matching TRBD2. The CDR3 has 17 amino acids. Germline loops: CDR1 SGHRS, CDR2 YFSETQ. With 0 bases clipped from V and 3 bases from J, the junction kept 7 bases outside the gene matches.